The T cell receptor (beta chain) under discussion was sequenced for a study of CD8 T cells in ankylosing spondylitis. This clonotype has at least ten counts. Its antigen is unidentified. By quantitative 5'-RACE with molecular barcodes, the TCR beta libraries were made. TCRdb ran MiXCR on the 5' RACE reads and lists one entry per CDR3 protein. The sample carries around 250,000 distinct CDR3 sequences, about 11% recorded once. The CDR3 spans 11 residues. V was shortened by 2 bases and J by 6 bases, with 5 bases between the two germline ends. Per the germline V gene, CDR1 is SGHDN and CDR2 is FVKESK. Overall study results and limits: Some of the motif variants had earlier been found in reactive arthritis patients' fluid and blood. The study identified a TCR beta motif of roughly eight highly homologous variants that appeared characteristic of ankylosing spondylitis blood. Reports say disease-linked clones showed up significantly more in matched ankylosing spondylitis synovial fluid.

This chain links TRBV14 with TRBJ2-7; D is unresolved. This TCR was recovered from a male donor with ankylosing spondylitis or in good health (not recorded which). The specimen was blood, either unsorted or a sorted T cell fraction (not recorded which). The CDR3 region has the DNA TGTGCCAGCAGCCAATCCGGCGAGCAGTACTTC. Its translation: CASSQSGEQYF.